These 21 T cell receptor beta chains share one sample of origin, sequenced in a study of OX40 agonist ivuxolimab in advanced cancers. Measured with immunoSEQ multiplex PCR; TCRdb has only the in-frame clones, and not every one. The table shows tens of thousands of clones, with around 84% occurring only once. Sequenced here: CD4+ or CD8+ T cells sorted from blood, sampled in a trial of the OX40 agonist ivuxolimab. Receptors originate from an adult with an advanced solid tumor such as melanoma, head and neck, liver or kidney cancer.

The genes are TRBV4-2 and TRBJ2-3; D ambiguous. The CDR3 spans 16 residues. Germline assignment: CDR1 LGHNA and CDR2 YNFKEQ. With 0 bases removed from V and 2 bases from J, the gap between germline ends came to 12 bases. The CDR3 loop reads CASSQEAGFFTDTQYF. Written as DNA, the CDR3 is TGTGCCAGCAGCCAAGAAGCCGGTTTCTTCACAGATACGCAGTATTTT.

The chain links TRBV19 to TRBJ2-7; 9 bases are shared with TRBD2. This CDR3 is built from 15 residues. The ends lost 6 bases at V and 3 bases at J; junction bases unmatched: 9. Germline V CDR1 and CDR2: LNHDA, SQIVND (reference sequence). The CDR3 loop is CASSPGTSNYYEQYF. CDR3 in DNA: TGTGCCAGTAGCCCCGGGACTAGCAATTACTACGAGCAGTACTTC. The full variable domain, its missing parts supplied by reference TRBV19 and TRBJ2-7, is DGGITQSPKYLFRKEGQNVTLSCEQNLNHDAMYWYRQDPGQGLRLIYYSQIVNDFQKGDIAEGYSVSREKKESFPLTVTSAQKNPTAFYLCASSPGTSNYYEQYFGPGTRLTVT.

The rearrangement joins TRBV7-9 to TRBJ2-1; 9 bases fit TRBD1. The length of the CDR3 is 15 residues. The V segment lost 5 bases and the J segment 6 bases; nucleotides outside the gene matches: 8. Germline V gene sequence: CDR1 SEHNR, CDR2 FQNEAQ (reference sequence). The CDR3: CASSDPGQGFNEQFF. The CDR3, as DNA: TGTGCCAGCAGCGATCCGGGACAGGGTTTCAATGAGCAGTTCTTC.

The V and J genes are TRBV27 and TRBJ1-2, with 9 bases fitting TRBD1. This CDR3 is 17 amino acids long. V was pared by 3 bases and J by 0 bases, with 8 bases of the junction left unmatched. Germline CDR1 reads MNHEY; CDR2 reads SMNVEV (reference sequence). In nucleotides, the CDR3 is TGTGCCAGCAGTTTCACAAAATGGACAGGGGCTAACTATGGCTACACCTTC. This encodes CASSFTKWTGANYGYTF.

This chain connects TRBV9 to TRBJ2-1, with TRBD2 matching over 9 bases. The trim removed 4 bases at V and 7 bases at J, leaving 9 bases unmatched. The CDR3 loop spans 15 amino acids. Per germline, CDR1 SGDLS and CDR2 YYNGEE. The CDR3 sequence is CASSPRRGLANEQFF. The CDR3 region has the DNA TGTGCCAGCAGCCCCCGTAGGGGACTAGCAAATGAGCAGTTCTTC.

CDR3: CASPKQGASDTDTQYF. Written as DNA, the CDR3 is TGTGCCAGCCCTAAACAGGGAGCATCGGACACAGATACGCAGTATTTT. V usage is TRBV7-2 and J usage is TRBJ2-3; possibly TRBD1 for D (6 bases). The V end lost 8 bases, the J end lost 2 bases, and 20 bases lay between the germline ends. The CDR3 sequence is 16 residues long. CDR1 and CDR2 from the germline V gene are SGHTA and FQGNSA.

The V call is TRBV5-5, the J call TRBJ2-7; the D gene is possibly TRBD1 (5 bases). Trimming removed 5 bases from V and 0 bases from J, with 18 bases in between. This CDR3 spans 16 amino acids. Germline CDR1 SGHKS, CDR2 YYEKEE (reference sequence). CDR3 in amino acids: CASSYKGYAFSYEQYF. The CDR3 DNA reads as TGTGCCAGCAGTTACAAGGGGTACGCATTCTCCTACGAGCAGTACTTC.

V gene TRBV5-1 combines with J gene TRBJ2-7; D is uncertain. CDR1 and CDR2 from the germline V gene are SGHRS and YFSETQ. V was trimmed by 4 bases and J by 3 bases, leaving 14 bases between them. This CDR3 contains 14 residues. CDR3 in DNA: TGCGCCAGCAGCCCAATCGACGGAGACTACGAGCAGTACTTC. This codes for CASSPIDGDYEQYF. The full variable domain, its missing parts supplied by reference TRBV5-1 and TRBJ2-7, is KAGVTQTPRYLIKTRGQQVTLSCSPISGHRSVSWYQQTPGQGLQFLFEYFSETQRNKGNFPGRFSGRQFSNSRSEMNVSTLELGDSALYLCASSPIDGDYEQYFGPGTRLTVT.

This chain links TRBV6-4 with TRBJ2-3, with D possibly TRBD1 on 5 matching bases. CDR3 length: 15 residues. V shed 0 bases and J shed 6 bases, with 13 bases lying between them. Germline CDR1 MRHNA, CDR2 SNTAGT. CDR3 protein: CASSDSSTVRDTQYF. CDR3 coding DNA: TGTGCCAGCAGTGACTCTTCGACAGTTCGGGATACGCAGTATTTT.

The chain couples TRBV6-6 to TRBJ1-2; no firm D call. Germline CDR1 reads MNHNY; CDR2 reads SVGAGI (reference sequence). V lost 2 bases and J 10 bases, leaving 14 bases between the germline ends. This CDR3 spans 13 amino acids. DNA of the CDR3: TGTGCCAGCAGTTACGAGGTCCGGGGAGACTACACCTTC. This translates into CASSYEVRGDYTF.

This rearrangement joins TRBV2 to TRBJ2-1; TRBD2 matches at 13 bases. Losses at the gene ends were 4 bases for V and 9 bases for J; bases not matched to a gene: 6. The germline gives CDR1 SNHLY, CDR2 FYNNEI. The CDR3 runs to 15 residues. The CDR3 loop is CASSAGTSGIGEQFF. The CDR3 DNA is TGTGCCAGCAGTGCCGGGACTAGCGGGATCGGTGAGCAGTTCTTC.

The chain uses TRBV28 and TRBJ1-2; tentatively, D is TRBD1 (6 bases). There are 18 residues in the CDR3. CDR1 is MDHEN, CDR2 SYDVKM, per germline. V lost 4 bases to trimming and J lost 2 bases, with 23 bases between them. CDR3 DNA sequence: TGTGCCAGCAGTTACCCGGTAACCTGGACAGCCTCCAACTATGGCTACACCTTC. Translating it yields CASSYPVTWTASNYGYTF.

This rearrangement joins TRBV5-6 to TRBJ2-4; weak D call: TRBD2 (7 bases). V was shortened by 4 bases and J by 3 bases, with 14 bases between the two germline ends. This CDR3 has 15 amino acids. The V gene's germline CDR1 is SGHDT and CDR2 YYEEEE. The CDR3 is CASSHHREGKNIQYF. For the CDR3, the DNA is TGTGCCAGCAGCCACCACAGGGAGGGCAAAAACATTCAGTACTTC.

In DNA form, the CDR3 reads TGTGCCAGCGCCGCGGGGGAGAACACCGGGGAGCTGTTTTTT. This translates into CASAAGENTGELFF. V usage is TRBV6-5 and J usage is TRBJ2-2, with 7 bases that match TRBD2. The CDR3 extends over 14 amino acids. Germline CDR1 MNHEY, CDR2 SVGAGI. V lost 8 bases, J lost 1 base, and 4 bases stayed unmatched.

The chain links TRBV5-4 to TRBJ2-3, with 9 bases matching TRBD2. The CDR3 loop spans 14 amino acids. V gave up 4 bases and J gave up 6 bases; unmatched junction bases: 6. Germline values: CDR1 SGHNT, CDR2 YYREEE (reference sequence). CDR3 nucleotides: TGTGCCAGCAGCCTAGCGGGGCCGCAGGATACGCAGTATTTT. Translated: CASSLAGPQDTQYF.

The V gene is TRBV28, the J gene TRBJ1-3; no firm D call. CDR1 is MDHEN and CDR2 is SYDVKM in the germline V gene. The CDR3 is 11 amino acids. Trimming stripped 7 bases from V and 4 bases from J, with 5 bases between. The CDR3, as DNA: TGTGCCAGCAATCAGGGAAACACCATATATTTT. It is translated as CASNQGNTIYF. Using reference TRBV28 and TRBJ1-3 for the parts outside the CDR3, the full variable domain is DVKVTQSSRYLVKRTGEKVFLECVQDMDHENMFWYRQDPGLGLRLIYFSYDVKMKEKGDIPEGYSVSREKKERFSLILESASTNQTSMYLCASNQGNTIYFGEGSWLTVV.

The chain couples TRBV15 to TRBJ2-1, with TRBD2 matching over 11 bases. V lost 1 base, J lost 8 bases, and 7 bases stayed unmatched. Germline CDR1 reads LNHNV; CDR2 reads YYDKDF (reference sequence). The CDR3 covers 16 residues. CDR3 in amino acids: CATSRALAGGVHEQFF. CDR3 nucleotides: TGTGCCACCAGCAGAGCGTTAGCGGGAGGGGTCCATGAGCAGTTCTTC.

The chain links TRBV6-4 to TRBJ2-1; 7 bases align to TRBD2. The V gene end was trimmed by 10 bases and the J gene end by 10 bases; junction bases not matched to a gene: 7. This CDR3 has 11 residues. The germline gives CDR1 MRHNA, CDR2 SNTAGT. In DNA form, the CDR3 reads TGTGCCACTTCTGGCGGGAGCGAGCAGTTCTTC. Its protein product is CATSGGSEQFF.

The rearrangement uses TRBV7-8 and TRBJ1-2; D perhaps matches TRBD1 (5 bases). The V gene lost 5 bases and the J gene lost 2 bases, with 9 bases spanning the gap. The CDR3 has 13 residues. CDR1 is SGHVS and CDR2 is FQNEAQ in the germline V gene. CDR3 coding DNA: TGTGCCAGCAGCCCTGGGGCCAACTATGGCTACACCTTC. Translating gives CASSPGANYGYTF.

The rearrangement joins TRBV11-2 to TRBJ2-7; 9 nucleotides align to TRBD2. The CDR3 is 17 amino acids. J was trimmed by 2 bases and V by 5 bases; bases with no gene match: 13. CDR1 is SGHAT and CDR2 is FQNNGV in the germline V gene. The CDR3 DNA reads TGTGCCAGCAGCCCCTGGGGGGTTAGCGGGAGCCCCTACGAGCAGTACTTC. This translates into CASSPWGVSGSPYEQYF.

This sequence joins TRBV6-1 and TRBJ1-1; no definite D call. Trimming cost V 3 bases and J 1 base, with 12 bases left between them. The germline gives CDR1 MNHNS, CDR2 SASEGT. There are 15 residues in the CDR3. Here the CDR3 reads CASSDQPGGNTEAFF. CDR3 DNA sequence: TGTGCCAGCAGTGACCAGCCAGGAGGGAACACTGAAGCTTTCTTT.